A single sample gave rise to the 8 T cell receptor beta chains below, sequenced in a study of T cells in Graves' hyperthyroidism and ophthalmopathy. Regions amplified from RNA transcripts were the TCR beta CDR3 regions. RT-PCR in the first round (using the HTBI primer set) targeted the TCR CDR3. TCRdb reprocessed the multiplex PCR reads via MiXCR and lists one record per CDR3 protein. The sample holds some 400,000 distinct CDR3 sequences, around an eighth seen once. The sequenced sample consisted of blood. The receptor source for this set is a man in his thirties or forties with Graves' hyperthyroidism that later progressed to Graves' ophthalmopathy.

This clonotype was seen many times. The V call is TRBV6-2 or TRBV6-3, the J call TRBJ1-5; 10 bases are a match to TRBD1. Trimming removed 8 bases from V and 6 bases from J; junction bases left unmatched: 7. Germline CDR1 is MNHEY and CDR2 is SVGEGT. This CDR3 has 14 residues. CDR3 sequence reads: CASGKTGGVQPQHF. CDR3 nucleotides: TGTGCCAGCGGAAAGACAGGGGGCGTTCAGCCCCAGCATTTT.

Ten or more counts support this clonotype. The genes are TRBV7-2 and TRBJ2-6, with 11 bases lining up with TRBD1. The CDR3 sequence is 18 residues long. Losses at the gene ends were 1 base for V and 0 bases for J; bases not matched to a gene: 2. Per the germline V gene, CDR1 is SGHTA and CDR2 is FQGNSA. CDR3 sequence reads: CASSLVGTGGSGANVLTF. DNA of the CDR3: TGTGCCAGCAGCTTAGTTGGGACAGGGGGCTCTGGGGCCAACGTCCTGACTTTC.

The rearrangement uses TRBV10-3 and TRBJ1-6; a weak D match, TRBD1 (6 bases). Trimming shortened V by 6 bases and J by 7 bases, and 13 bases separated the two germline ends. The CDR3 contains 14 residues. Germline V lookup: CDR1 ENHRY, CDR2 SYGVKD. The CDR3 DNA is TGTGCCATCAGCTTATACAGGGAGAATTCACCCCTCCACTTT. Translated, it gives CAISLYRENSPLHF.

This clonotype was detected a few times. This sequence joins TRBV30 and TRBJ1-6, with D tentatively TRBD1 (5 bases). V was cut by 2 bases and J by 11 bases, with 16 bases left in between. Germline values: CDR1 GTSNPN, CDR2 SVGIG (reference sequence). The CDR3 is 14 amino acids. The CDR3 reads CAWSSGGTQPPLHF. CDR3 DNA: TGTGCCTGGAGTTCCGGGGGGACCCAACCACCCCTCCACTTT. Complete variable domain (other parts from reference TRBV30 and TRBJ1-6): SQTIHQWPATLVQPVGSPLSLECTVEGTSNPNLYWYRQAAGRGLQLLFYSVGIGQISSEVPQNLSASRPQDRQFILSSKKLLLSDSGFYLCAWSSGGTQPPLHFGNGTRLTVT.

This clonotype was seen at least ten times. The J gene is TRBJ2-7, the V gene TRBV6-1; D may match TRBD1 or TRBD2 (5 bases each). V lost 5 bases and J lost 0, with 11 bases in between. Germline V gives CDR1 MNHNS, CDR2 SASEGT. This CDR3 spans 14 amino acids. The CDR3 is CASSRRDVSYEQYF. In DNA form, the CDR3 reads TGTGCCAGCAGTCGACGGGACGTCTCCTACGAGCAGTACTTC.

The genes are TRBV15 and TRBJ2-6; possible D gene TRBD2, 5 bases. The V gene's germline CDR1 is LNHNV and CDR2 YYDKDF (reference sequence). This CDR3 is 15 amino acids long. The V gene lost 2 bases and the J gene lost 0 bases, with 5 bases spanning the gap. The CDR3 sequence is CATSRRGSGANVLTF. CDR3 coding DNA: TGTGCCACCAGCAGACGGGGCTCTGGGGCCAACGTCCTGACTTTC.

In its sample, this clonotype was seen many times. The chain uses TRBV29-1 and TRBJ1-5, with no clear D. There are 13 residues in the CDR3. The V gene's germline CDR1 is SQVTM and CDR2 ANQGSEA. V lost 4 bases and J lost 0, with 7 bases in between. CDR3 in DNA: TGCAGCGTTGGGTCGGATAGCAATCAGCCCCAGCATTTT. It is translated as CSVGSDSNQPQHF.

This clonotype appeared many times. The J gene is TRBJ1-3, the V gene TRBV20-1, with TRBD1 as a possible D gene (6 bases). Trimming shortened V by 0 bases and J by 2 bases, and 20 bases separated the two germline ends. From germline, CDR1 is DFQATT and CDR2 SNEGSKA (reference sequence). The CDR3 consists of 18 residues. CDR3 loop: CSARDIPSKKGAGNTIYF. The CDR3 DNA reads TGCAGTGCTAGAGATATCCCCTCTAAGAAGGGGGCTGGAAACACCATATATTTT.